A selection of T cell receptor beta chains follows, all from one sample in a study of T-cell memory formation after mild COVID-19. In TCRdb, the 5' RACE reads were re-called with MiXCR into one record per CDR3 protein. The sample shows around 340,000 distinct CDR3 sequences, roughly 15% of them seen only once. The sample taken for sequencing was PBMCs or a T cell subset sorted from them (not recorded which). The receptors here all came from a man between 18 and 29 years old who had mild COVID-19 (a few samples of this study predate the infection). Cell type and time point are not known. CDR3s include the opening cysteine and the closing phenylalanine or tryptophan. The D gene is left open where the match is weak. Size is stated for part of the rows, as once, few or many counts, or as a class when the clone is expanded.

- | TRBJ2-5 | TRBV5-1 | many | TGCGCCAGCAGCTTAGGGGAAGAGACCCAGTACTTC | CASSLGEETQYF
- | TRBJ1-1 | TRBV9 | - | TGTGCCAGCAGCCCATCCCCGGTGGGGTACACTGAAGCTTTCTTT | CASSPSPVGYTEAFF
- | TRBJ1-1 | TRBV7-8 | few | TGTGCCAGCAGCCCCCGGACAGTCGGACCCTACACTGAAGCTTTCTTT | CASSPRTVGPYTEAFF
TRBD1 | TRBJ2-7 | TRBV30 | few | TGTGCCTGGAGTGCAAACAGGGGGGAGCAGTACTTC | CAWSANRGEQYF
TRBD1 | TRBJ1-6 | TRBV27 | many | TGTGCCAGCAGTTCGGGACAGGGCACCTATAATTCACCCCTCCACTTT | CASSSGQGTYNSPLHF
- | TRBJ2-1 | TRBV5-1 | many | TGCGCCCCCGGACTAATTTTATTCAATGAGCAGTTCTTC | CAPGLILFNEQFF
TRBD1 | TRBJ2-2 | TRBV7-9 | few | TGTGCCAGCAGCTACAGGGGTGGCACCGGGGAGCTGTTTTTT | CASSYRGGTGELFF
- | TRBJ1-5 | TRBV12-3/TRBV12-4 | few | TGTGCCAGCAGCCCGGTGAGCAATCAGCCCCAGCATTTT | CASSPVSNQPQHF
- | TRBJ1-1 | TRBV4-3 | few | TGCGCCAGCAGCCAAGATCACGCGGCAGATAACACTGAAGCTTTCTTT | CASSQDHAADNTEAFF
- | TRBJ2-2 | TRBV7-3 | few | TGTGCCAGCAGCTTTTCGGCAGCGAACACCGGGGAGCTGTTTTTT | CASSFSAANTGELFF
TRBD2 | TRBJ2-5 | TRBV9 | few | TGTGCCAGCAGCGTTGGGACTAGCGGGGGGGGCCGTGAGACCCAGTACTTC | CASSVGTSGGGRETQYF
- | TRBJ1-3 | TRBV10-3 | - | TGTGCCATCAGTGAGACAGGACCGGCGACCATATATTTT | CAISETGPATIYF
- | TRBJ2-3 | TRBV20-1 | few | TGCAGTGCTAGGAAGGGCAGGTCACTGAGCGGGGATACGCAGTATTTT | CSARKGRSLSGDTQYF
- | TRBJ2-7 | TRBV12-3/TRBV12-4 | - | TGTGCCAGCAGTCCCGGAGGAGACTACGAGCAGTACTTC | CASSPGGDYEQYF
- | TRBJ2-7 | TRBV2 | few | TGTGCCAGCAGTGAACTGGATCTGGGGGCGGGCGAGCAGTACTTC | CASSELDLGAGEQYF
TRBD1 | TRBJ2-5 | TRBV27 | - | TGTGCCAGCAGTCCGCGCAGGGGGGAGACCCAGTACTTC | CASSPRRGETQYF
TRBD1 | TRBJ2-2 | TRBV5-1 | few | TGCGCCAGCAGCCCCCGGGACAGCGGCACCGGGGAGCTGTTTTTT | CASSPRDSGTGELFF
- | TRBJ2-1 | TRBV6-5 | - | TGTGCCAGCAGTTACTCGGGGGTAATACGTAGTGAGCAGTTCTTC | CASSYSGVIRSEQFF
- | TRBJ2-1 | TRBV20-1 | - | TGCAGTGCTGAGCGGGACAGCTCCTACAATGAGCAGTTCTTC | CSAERDSSYNEQFF
- | TRBJ1-5 | TRBV12-3/TRBV12-4 | few | TGTGCCAGCAGCGACTCCCGGGGGCATCAGCCCCAGCATTTT | CASSDSRGHQPQHF
TRBD1 | TRBJ2-3 | TRBV12-3/TRBV12-4 | few | TGTGCCAGCAGTCCCCGGGACAGTGAACACGATACGCAGTATTTT | CASSPRDSEHDTQYF
TRBD2 | TRBJ2-3 | TRBV5-1 | few | TGCGCCAGCCGAGAGACTAGCGGGGGCACAGATACGCAGTATTTT | CASRETSGGTDTQYF
- | TRBJ1-6 | TRBV28 | - | TGTGCCAGCAGTCCTTGGGGGACCTATAATTCACCCCTCCACTTT | CASSPWGTYNSPLHF
- | TRBJ2-3 | TRBV20-1 | - | TGCAGTGCTAGCCCCCAGGGGAGCGAAAGCACAGATACGCAGTATTTT | CSASPQGSESTDTQYF
TRBD2 | TRBJ2-5 | TRBV7-2 | few | TGTGCCAGCAGCCCGCGACTAGCGGACACCACCTACCAAGAGACCCAGTACTTC | CASSPRLADTTYQETQYF
- | TRBJ2-5 | TRBV6-5 | many | TGTGCCAGCAGCCCAGGGATGGGCAGGGGGGGTGAGACCCAGTACTTC | CASSPGMGRGGETQYF
TRBD2 | TRBJ2-1 | TRBV14 | many | TGTGCCAGCAGCCAAGAAAGCGGGCTAGCGGGGGGTGATGAGCAGTTCTTC | CASSQESGLAGGDEQFF
- | TRBJ2-7 | TRBV29-1 | - | TGCAGCGTTGTTAGGGCAGGAGAATACGAGCAGTACTTC | CSVVRAGEYEQYF
- | TRBJ2-3 | TRBV5-4 | many | TGTGCCAGCAGCAGGGGGGGTCCCACAGATACGCAGTATTTT | CASSRGGPTDTQYF
TRBD1 | TRBJ2-2 | TRBV5-1 | few | TGCGCCAGCAGCTTGCCGGGACAGGGTACCGGGGAGCTGTTTTTT | CASSLPGQGTGELFF
TRBD1 | TRBJ1-2 | TRBV15 | many | TGTGCCACCAGCGGCGATCGGGACAGACTAGGCTACACCTTC | CATSGDRDRLGYTF
TRBD1 | TRBJ1-1 | TRBV6-5 | - | TGTGCCACCGGGACAGGGAACACTGAAGCTTTCTTT | CATGTGNTEAFF
- | TRBJ2-7 | TRBV2 | - | TGTGCCAGCACCCTGGACAGCTCCTACGAGCAGTACTTC | CASTLDSSYEQYF
- | TRBJ2-2 | TRBV6-1 | - | TGTGCCAGCAGTGAACCGGCTTCGACCACCGGGGAGCTGTTTTTT | CASSEPASTTGELFF
- | TRBJ2-1 | TRBV5-4 | - | TGTGCCAGCAGCGGAGATACCGACCTCTACAATGAGCAGTTCTTC | CASSGDTDLYNEQFF
TRBD1 | TRBJ2-2 | TRBV20-1 | few | TGCAGTGCTAGTCCAGGGGGTAGCACCGGGGAGCTGTTTTTT | CSASPGGSTGELFF
- | TRBJ1-2 | TRBV7-2 | - | TGTGCCAGCAGCCTAGAATGGGCTAACTATGGCTACACCTTC | CASSLEWANYGYTF
- | TRBJ2-1 | TRBV10-3 | - | TGTGCCATCAGTGAGACCAAGGCTTCCTCCTACAATGAGCAGTTCTTC | CAISETKASSYNEQFF
- | TRBJ2-5 | TRBV4-3 | - | TGCGCCAGCAGCCAAGACGGTTTACTAGGCCAAGAGACCCAGTACTTC | CASSQDGLLGQETQYF
- | TRBJ1-1 | TRBV29-1 | few | TGCAGCGTTGATTTCGGGAGTACTGAAGCTTTCTTT | CSVDFGSTEAFF
- | TRBJ1-5 | TRBV12-5 | - | TGTGCTAGTGCCCGGGATCAGCCCCAGCATTTT | CASARDQPQHF
TRBD1 | TRBJ2-3 | TRBV7-3 | few | TGTGCCAGCAGCCCCCGGGACAGGAGCACAGATACGCAGTATTTT | CASSPRDRSTDTQYF
TRBD2 | TRBJ2-1 | TRBV20-1 | - | TGCAGTGCGGCTCAGTCGGGACTCATAGGGAGGGGACTCTTC | CSAAQSGLIGRGLF
- | TRBJ1-3 | TRBV4-2 | - | TGTGCCAGCAGCCAAGCACCGGGACTCCTGAGCTCTGGAAACACCATATATTTT | CASSQAPGLLSSGNTIYF
- | TRBJ1-1 | TRBV9 | few | TGTGCCAGCAGCGTAGGCCATAGGGGTGGGGGCACTGAAGCTTTCTTT | CASSVGHRGGGTEAFF
TRBD2 | TRBJ2-3 | TRBV12-3/TRBV12-4 | few | TGTGCCAGCAGTCCTCTAGCGGGGGGGCTCAGAGATACGCAGTATTTT | CASSPLAGGLRDTQYF
- | TRBJ2-3 | TRBV5-1 | - | TGCGCCAGCAGCCTACAGGCCACAGATACGCAGTATTTT | CASSLQATDTQYF
TRBD2 | TRBJ2-1 | TRBV6-2/TRBV6-3 | few | TGTGCCAGCAGTTACTTAGCGGGGGCCCGATTCTCCTACAATGAGCAGTTCTTC | CASSYLAGARFSYNEQFF